What follows are 30 T cell receptor beta chains derived from one specimen sequenced in a study of T cells in Graves' hyperthyroidism and ophthalmopathy. RNA transcripts were the template for amplifying TCR beta CDR3 regions. Carried out on the TCR CDR3, a first-round RT-PCR used the HTBI primer set. TCRdb independently ran MiXCR on the multiplex PCR reads; one entry per CDR3 protein. The data show 400,000 to 500,000 distinct CDR3 sequences, roughly 13% seen once. The specimen was blood. All receptors come from a woman in her late teens or twenties with Graves' hyperthyroidism.

This clonotype has a count of ten or more. V is TRBV2 and J is TRBJ1-2, with D uncertain. CDR1 is SNHLY, CDR2 FYNNEI, per germline. With 2 bases removed from V and 8 bases from J, the gap between germline ends came to 15 bases. The CDR3 covers 14 residues. CDR3 protein: CASSEPPDSLGYTF. The CDR3 bases are TGTGCCAGCAGTGAACCCCCGGACTCGCTAGGCTACACCTTC.

This clonotype was counted at least ten times. The rearrangement uses TRBV20-1 and TRBJ2-5, with 8 bases matching TRBD2. V lost 5 bases to trimming and J lost 5 bases; unmatched junction nucleotides: 4. The CDR3 covers 12 residues. Germline assignment: CDR1 DFQATT and CDR2 SNEGSKA (reference sequence). CDR3 protein: CSAFSGIETQYF. The CDR3 nucleotides read TGCAGTGCTTTTAGCGGGATTGAGACCCAGTACTTC.

This clonotype was observed many times. This chain's CDR3 is CSASRGQNTEAFF. CDR3 nucleotide sequence: TGCAGTGCATCCAGGGGGCAGAACACTGAAGCTTTCTTT. The rearrangement uses TRBV20-1 and TRBJ1-1; TRBD1 matches at 8 bases. The length of the CDR3 is 13 residues. V lost 6 bases to trimming and J lost 1 base; unmatched junction nucleotides: 4. The germline CDR1 and CDR2 sequences are DFQATT and SNEGSKA (reference sequence).

In this sample, this clonotype turned up many times. CDR3 sequence: CASSQGQGRVNEQFF. The CDR3 DNA is TGTGCCAGCAGCCAGGGACAGGGAAGGGTAAATGAGCAGTTCTTC. The V call is TRBV7-9, the J call TRBJ2-1; 9 nucleotides match TRBD1. Trimming cost V 5 bases and J 7 bases; bases outside gene matches: 9. The CDR3 is 15 residues long. Germline lookup yields CDR1 SEHNR and CDR2 FQNEAQ (reference sequence).

This clonotype was counted at least ten times. The V gene is TRBV2, the J gene TRBJ2-5; no definite D call. The germline CDR1 and CDR2 sequences are SNHLY and FYNNEI. The CDR3 loop spans 14 amino acids. V shed 1 base and J shed 7 bases, with 13 bases lying between them. The CDR3, as DNA: TGTGCCAGCAGTGAAGAGGGTGGTTTGGGGACCCAGTACTTC. This codes for CASSEEGGLGTQYF.

This clonotype has a count of ten or more. This chain joins TRBV7-6 and TRBJ2-5; no clear D gene. The germline gives CDR1 SGHVS, CDR2 FNYEAQ. This CDR3 is 14 amino acids long. Trimming removed 1 base at V and 1 base at J, with 7 bases between. DNA for the CDR3: TGTGCCAGCAGCTTAGGAGGTCCCCAAGAGACCCAGTACTTC. This encodes CASSLGGPQETQYF.

In its sample, this clonotype was seen many times. The chain couples TRBV7-2 to TRBJ2-7; a weak D match, TRBD2 (5 bases). Germline V CDR1 and CDR2: SGHTA, FQGNSA. This CDR3 is 15 amino acids long. The V gene lost 1 base and the J gene lost 0 bases, with 10 bases spanning the gap. The CDR3 sequence is CASSLDPGSSYEQYF. The CDR3, as DNA: TGTGCCAGCAGCTTAGATCCGGGGTCCTCCTACGAGCAGTACTTC. Together with reference TRBV7-2 and TRBJ2-7, the CDR3 gives the full variable domain: GAGVSQSPSNKVTEKGKDVELRCDPISGHTALYWYRQSLGQGLEFLIYFQGNSAPDKSGLPSDRFSAERTGGSVSTLTIQRTQQEDSAVYLCASSLDPGSSYEQYFGPGTRLTVT.

This chain uses TRBV10-2 with TRBJ2-3; D is unclear. This CDR3 spans 14 amino acids. CDR1 is WSHSY, CDR2 SAAADI, per germline. The V gene lost 2 bases and the J gene lost 7 bases, with 13 bases spanning the gap. The CDR3: CASSEHTGLHTQYF. The DNA for the CDR3 is TGCGCCAGCAGTGAGCACACCGGTCTTCATACGCAGTATTTT.

The sample holds many counts of this clonotype. V and J are TRBV19 and TRBJ2-5; 7 nucleotides agree with TRBD1. The CDR3 spans 17 residues. Trimming cost V 4 bases and J 4 bases; bases outside gene matches: 15. Germline loops: CDR1 LNHDA, CDR2 SQIVND (reference sequence). In DNA, the CDR3 is TGTGCCAGTAGTAGACGTAAGGGGGCGATCGTCGGAGAGACCCAGTACTTC. Amino acids: CASSRRKGAIVGETQYF.

The sample holds a few counts of this clonotype. This chain joins TRBV7-6 and TRBJ2-2, with TRBD2 matching over 9 bases. CDR1 is SGHVS and CDR2 is FNYEAQ in the germline V gene. CDR3 size: 17 residues. After removal of 1 base from V and 3 bases from J, the junction contained 6 bases not matched to a gene. CDR3 sequence (DNA): TGTGCCAGCAGCTTAGTCGGACTAGCGAGATACACCGGGGAGCTGTTTTTT. Translation gives CASSLVGLARYTGELFF.

This clonotype was seen many times. The gene calls are TRBV6-5 and TRBJ2-2; D remains ambiguous. V shed 2 bases and J shed 1 base, with 23 bases lying between them. Germline lookup yields CDR1 MNHEY and CDR2 SVGAGI. CDR3 length equals 20 residues. CDR3 DNA sequence: TGTGCCAGCAGTTACGAACCTGGACGTGGCCTTGTCTTGAACACCGGGGAGCTGTTTTTT. Translated, it gives CASSYEPGRGLVLNTGELFF.

The chain uses TRBV18 and TRBJ2-1; 10 bases line up with TRBD1. Germline V gene sequence: CDR1 KGHSH, CDR2 LQKENI. Trimming took 6 bases from V and 3 from J; bases not matched to a gene: 5. The CDR3 runs to 15 residues. Here the CDR3 reads CASSRGTGVYNEQFF. The CDR3 DNA is TGTGCCAGCTCTCGCGGGACAGGGGTCTACAATGAGCAGTTCTTC.

Many counts were recorded for this clonotype. The chain is built from TRBV6-1 and TRBJ1-4; D may be TRBD1 (6 bases). V lost 7 bases and J lost 8, with 17 bases in between. Germline assignment: CDR1 MNHNS and CDR2 SASEGT. This CDR3 comprises 14 residues. CDR3 region: CASTSWGRGEKLFF. The DNA of the CDR3 is TGTGCCAGCACCTCATGGGGGCGCGGGGAAAAACTGTTTTTT.

This clonotype showed up many times. This chain joins TRBV3-1 and TRBJ2-7, with D possibly matching TRBD1 (6 bases). Germline V gene data show CDR1 as LGHDT and CDR2 as YNNKEL (reference sequence). This CDR3 region has 16 residues. V lost 0 bases, J lost 1 base, and 13 bases lay in between. CDR3 in DNA: TGTGCCAGCAGCCAAGATCTCGGACAGAAATCCTACGAGCAGTACTTC. Its translation: CASSQDLGQKSYEQYF.

Many counts were recorded for this clonotype. The chain carries TRBV12-3 or TRBV12-4 and TRBJ2-2; D gene uncertain. The CDR3 contains 12 residues. Trimming shortened V by 8 bases and J by 3 bases, and 7 bases separated the two germline ends. CDR3 coding DNA: TGTGCCAGCGGAAGGGACACCGGGGAGCTGTTTTTT. Amino acids: CASGRDTGELFF.

The V and J genes are TRBV2 and TRBJ2-7, with TRBD1 matching over 8 bases. J was trimmed by 2 bases and V by 10 bases; bases with no gene match: 4. The CDR3 loop spans 12 amino acids. In germline, CDR1 is SNHLY, CDR2 FYNNEI. CDR3 sequence (DNA): TGTGCCACCCGACAGGGGACCTACGAGCAGTACTTC. Protein: CATRQGTYEQYF. Looking up the rest from reference TRBV2 and TRBJ2-7 gives the full variable domain: EPEVTQTPSHQVTQMGQEVILRCVPISNHLYFYWYRQILGQKVEFLVSFYNNEISEKSEIFDDQFSVERPDGSNFTLKIRSTKLEDSAMYFCATRQGTYEQYFGPGTRLTVT.

This clonotype was recorded at least ten times. V gene TRBV2 combines with J gene TRBJ1-3, with 9 bases lining up with TRBD1. Trimming removed 0 bases from V and 0 bases from J; junction bases left unmatched: 9. CDR1 and CDR2 from the germline V gene are SNHLY and FYNNEI. The CDR3 extends over 19 amino acids. CDR3 nucleotide sequence: TGTGCCAGCAGTGAAGCGCTTCGGGACAGGGCTCTCTCTGGAAACACCATATATTTT. Translated: CASSEALRDRALSGNTIYF. The entire variable domain, with the rest obtained from reference TRBV2 and TRBJ1-3, is as follows: EPEVTQTPSHQVTQMGQEVILRCVPISNHLYFYWYRQILGQKVEFLVSFYNNEISEKSEIFDDQFSVERPDGSNFTLKIRSTKLEDSAMYFCASSEALRDRALSGNTIYFGEGSWLTVV.

Remarks on this clonotype: A read error may be the cause here, since a much bigger clone is one base away. The rearrangement uses TRBV6-1 and TRBJ1-4; perhaps TRBD1 as D (5 bases). Germline V gene data show CDR1 as MNHNS and CDR2 as SASEGT. The CDR3 runs to 15 residues. CDR3 DNA: TGTACCAGCAGTGAAGAAGGACAATCTCGAGAAAAACTGTTTTTT. Translation: CTSSEEGQSREKLFF.

Worth noting for this clonotype: Just one base apart from a much larger clone, this may be a read error. CDR3 nucleotides: TGTGCCAGCCGTGATCAGACAGCCGGGGAGCTGTTTTTT. This codes for CASRDQTAGELFF. This chain links TRBV6-1 with TRBJ2-2; possibly TRBD1 for D (5 bases). The CDR3 totals 13 residues. CDR1 is MNHNS, CDR2 SASEGT, per germline.

The V gene is TRBV6-1, the J gene TRBJ2-7; D remains ambiguous. V shed 6 bases and J shed 2 bases, with 14 bases lying between them. CDR1 and CDR2 (germline): MNHNS, SASEGT. The CDR3 spans 14 residues. CDR3 sequence reads: CASSPDQPPYEQYF. CDR3 nucleotides: TGTGCCAGCAGCCCGGACCAACCCCCCTACGAGCAGTACTTC.

At least ten counts were recorded for this clonotype. The genes are TRBV10-3 and TRBJ1-2; 11 nucleotides align to TRBD1. CDR1 and CDR2 from the germline V gene are ENHRY and SYGVKD. Trimming cost V 5 bases and J 13 bases; bases outside gene matches: 12. CDR3 length: 14 amino acids. The CDR3 region is CAISPAGTGGSCTF. CDR3 in DNA: TGTGCCATCAGTCCGGCCGGGACAGGGGGAAGTTGCACCTTC.

This clonotype was seen ten or more times. The chain uses TRBV30 and TRBJ2-1, with 7 bases matching TRBD2. Trimming at V came to 4 bases and at J to 8 bases, leaving 11 bases not matched to a gene. The V gene's germline CDR1 is GTSNPN and CDR2 SVGIG (reference sequence). The CDR3 totals 14 residues. The DNA for the CDR3 is TGTGCCTGGAACCCGGCGGGAGCGTGGGATGAGCAGTTCTTC. This sequence encodes CAWNPAGAWDEQFF.

The chain couples TRBV27 to TRBJ2-7; D not resolved. Germline lookup yields CDR1 MNHEY and CDR2 SMNVEV (reference sequence). There are 13 residues in the CDR3. The ends were cut back, 6 bases at V and 3 bases at J, with 12 bases in the middle. The CDR3 sequence: CASSPTLYYEQYF. CDR3 bases: TGTGCCAGCAGCCCGACACTCTACTACGAGCAGTACTTC.

The chain couples TRBV4-1 to TRBJ2-5; D is perhaps TRBD2 (6 bases). V was cut by 3 bases and J by 5 bases, with 10 bases left in between. From germline, CDR1 is MGHRA and CDR2 YSYEKL. The CDR3 runs 13 residues. In nucleotides, the CDR3 is TGCGCCAGCAGCCAGGCGGGACGGGAGACCCAGTACTTC. It specifies CASSQAGRETQYF.

This chain uses TRBV13 with TRBJ2-5; 9 bases are a match to TRBD1. CDR3 length equals 15 residues. The V gene's germline CDR1 is PRHDT and CDR2 FYEKMQ (reference sequence). V shed 5 bases and J 7 bases; nucleotides not matched to a gene: 11. The CDR3 DNA follows: TGTGCCAGCAGCCCAAATCCCGACAGGGGGGTGACCCAGTACTTC. Its protein product is CASSPNPDRGVTQYF.

This clonotype was seen at least ten times. The chain joins TRBV29-1 to TRBJ2-3; a possible D gene is TRBD2 (6 bases). CDR3 size: 15 residues. Trimming shortened V by 1 base and J by 0 bases, and 11 bases separated the two germline ends. Germline V gene data show CDR1 as SQVTM and CDR2 as ANQGSEA. CDR3 protein: CSVEVGGMSTDTQYF. Here the CDR3 DNA reads TGCAGCGTTGAAGTGGGCGGGATGAGCACAGATACGCAGTATTTT.

This clonotype was seen at least ten times. This chain connects TRBV7-9 to TRBJ2-3, with a tentative D call TRBD1 (7 bases). The CDR3 is 14 amino acids. V was pared by 5 bases and J by 2 bases, with 11 bases between. Germline V gene data show CDR1 as SEHNR and CDR2 as FQNEAQ (reference sequence). The CDR3 region has the DNA TGTGCCAGCAGCGCGGGACAGATCACAGATACGCAGTATTTT. Translating gives CASSAGQITDTQYF.

This clonotype occurred a few times. A much more abundant neighbour one base away suggests this may be a read error. The V call is TRBV3-1, the J call TRBJ2-7; D is unclear. Germline loops: CDR1 LGHDT, CDR2 YNNKEL (reference sequence). The CDR3 spans 11 residues. Trimming removed 0 bases from V and 5 bases from J, with 2 bases in between. The CDR3 protein is CASSQEHEQYF. CDR3 in DNA: TGTGCCAGCAGCCAAGAACACGAGCAGTACTTC.

This clonotype was observed many times. The rearrangement uses TRBV3-1 and TRBJ2-2; no definite D call. Germline assignment: CDR1 LGHDT and CDR2 YNNKEL (reference sequence). The germline V and J ends were trimmed by 3 bases and 4 bases, with 0 bases remaining between them. The CDR3 extends over 11 amino acids. The CDR3 DNA follows: TGTGCCAGCAGCCACACCGGGGAGCTGTTTTTT. The encoded protein is CASSHTGELFF. The full variable domain, with the rest looked up from reference TRBV3-1 and TRBJ2-2, is DTAVSQTPKYLVTQMGNDKSIKCEQNLGHDTMYWYKQDSKKFLKIMFSYNNKELIINETVPNRFSPKSPDKAHLNLHINSLELGDSAVYFCASSHTGELFFGEGSRLTVL.

This clonotype came up a few times. This chain uses TRBV9 with TRBJ2-1; 9 nucleotides match TRBD1. The CDR3 has 16 amino acids. Trimming cost V 4 bases and J 4 bases; bases outside gene matches: 9. Germline CDR1 and CDR2: SGDLS and YYNGEE. The CDR3 DNA reads as TGTGCCAGCAGCCCCGACGGACAGGGGCCTTACAATGAGCAGTTCTTC. Translation: CASSPDGQGPYNEQFF.